This is a list of T cell receptor beta chains from one sample in a study of vaccination and CD4 T cells after COVID-19. Via MiXCR, TCRdb re-called the PCR reads, giving one row per CDR3 protein. The data contain about 18,000 distinct CDR3 sequences, approximately 50% of them seen just once; the ten biggest clones take up about 13%. Their antigens are not known. Sequences were obtained from CD4+ T cells from blood, cultured in vitro. The receptors derive from a human donor who had recovered from COVID-19. Each CDR3 is given without its conserved first and last residue.

v_call	j_call	cdr3_aa
TRBV7-9	TRBJ1-4	ASSNRWEKLF
TRBV28	TRBJ2-7	ASSLVLRSRFDYEQY
TRBV2	TRBJ2-7	ASRTGTPKTYYEQY
TRBV12-5	TRBJ2-5	ASSGRGETQY
TRBV24-1	TRBJ2-3	ATSAGTSGSTDTQY
TRBV11-2	TRBJ1-5	ASSLDGFNQPQH
TRBV12-3/TRBV12-4	TRBJ2-7	ASSLGYLNEQY
TRBV10-3	TRBJ2-5	AISESGAGETQY
TRBV27	TRBJ2-7	ASSLDTTSYEQY
TRBV28	TRBJ1-2	ASTTDSFYGYT
TRBV27	TRBJ1-2	ASSLSGPNYGYT
TRBV28	TRBJ2-3	ASIPPGVLSTDTQY
TRBV20-1	TRBJ2-7	SARWGGRLHEQY
TRBV11-2	TRBJ1-5	ASSAGQGRREPQH
TRBV6-2/TRBV6-3	TRBJ1-1	ASSLARVERNTEAF
TRBV20-1	TRBJ2-1	SARYQTYNEQF
TRBV25-1	TRBJ2-1	ASSGGGGAYNEQF
TRBV27	TRBJ1-1	ASSFRLNTEAF
TRBV2	TRBJ1-2	ASRTGRNFYGYT
TRBV28	TRBJ2-7	ASSNPGGPYEQY
TRBV12-3/TRBV12-4	TRBJ1-1	ASSRSQGSTEAF
TRBV12-3/TRBV12-4	TRBJ1-2	ASSLQAGYGYT
TRBV6-4	TRBJ1-2	ASSRGLDGYT
TRBV5-4	TRBJ2-5	ASSLVRGGGETQY
TRBV25-1	TRBJ2-3	ASSGTGLDGDTQY
TRBV27	TRBJ1-5	ASRSLGQPQH
TRBV10-3	TRBJ1-6	AISERDPISLH
TRBV27	TRBJ1-2	ASSFSGDYNYGYT
TRBV6-1	TRBJ2-3	ASSQSSGLRGTDTQY
TRBV2	TRBJ2-3	VSRLRGGADTQY
TRBV6-1	TRBJ1-4	ASNSGATNEKLF
TRBV18	TRBJ1-1	ASSPQNTEAF
TRBV2	TRBJ1-5	ASSGVPRQPQH
TRBV6-1	TRBJ1-2	ASSETASYGYT
TRBV20-1	TRBJ2-3	SARDPSGRTDTQY
TRBV2	TRBJ1-2	ASSEQRQAGDGYT